The 12 T cell receptor beta chains reported below all come from one sample, sequenced in a study of T cells in Graves' hyperthyroidism and ophthalmopathy. TCR beta CDR3 sequences were amplified from RNA transcripts. A first-round RT-PCR of the TCR CDR3 used the HTBI primer set. From the multiplex PCR reads, TCRdb called clonotypes with MiXCR, one entry per CDR3 protein. Among about 680,000 distinct CDR3 sequences listed, just over 35% were seen once. The specimen sequenced was blood. The receptor set was obtained from a woman aged 40 to 50 with Graves' hyperthyroidism.

The CDR3 loop reads CASSQLAGAGYTF. CDR3 in DNA: TGTGCCAGCAGCCAACTGGCGGGGGCTGGCTACACCTTC. The V call is TRBV9, the J call TRBJ1-2; the D gene is possibly TRBD1 (6 bases). Trimming stripped 4 bases from V and 7 bases from J, with 14 bases between. The CDR3 has 13 residues. The germline V gene encodes CDR1 SGDLS and CDR2 YYNGEE.

This clonotype has a count of ten or more. This chain joins TRBV15 and TRBJ2-5; D call uncertain. Trimming removed 6 bases from V and 5 bases from J, with 13 bases in between. CDR1 LNHNV and CDR2 YYDKDF come from the germline V gene (reference sequence). The CDR3 is made up of 13 amino acids. CDR3 residues: CATSPTGRETQYF. For the CDR3, the DNA is TGTGCCACCAGTCCTACGGGTCGGGAGACCCAGTACTTC.

The chain couples TRBV2 to TRBJ2-2; possible D gene TRBD2, 5 bases. Between the trimmed V and J ends, which lost 7 bases and 7 bases, there was a span of 13 bases. The germline gives CDR1 SNHLY, CDR2 FYNNEI. The CDR3 runs 13 residues. Here the CDR3 reads CASNGEWGGELFF. The CDR3 DNA reads as TGTGCCAGCAACGGGGAATGGGGCGGGGAGCTGTTTTTT.

This sequence joins TRBV7-9 and TRBJ2-4; D ambiguous. The germline V and J ends were trimmed by 5 bases and 7 bases, with 12 bases remaining between them. Germline-derived CDR1 and CDR2 are SEHNR and FQNEAQ (reference sequence). The CDR3 totals 13 residues. In DNA, the CDR3 is TGTGCCAGCAGCACAAAGGGCATTAACATTCAGTACTTC. This codes for CASSTKGINIQYF.

A few counts support this clonotype. The V and J genes are TRBV19 and TRBJ2-7, with 7 positions matching TRBD1. The CDR3 runs 15 residues. Germline loops: CDR1 LNHDA, CDR2 SQIVND (reference sequence). The J segment lost 2 bases and the V segment lost 6 bases, leaving 10 bases of the junction unmatched. CDR3 DNA: TGTGCCAGTAGAACCGACAGGGATACCCCCTACGAGCAGTACTTC. Its translation: CASRTDRDTPYEQYF.

Many counts were recorded for this clonotype. The chain employs TRBV2 and TRBJ1-4, with D tentatively TRBD1 (5 bases). The V gene's germline CDR1 is SNHLY and CDR2 FYNNEI. Trimming cost V 7 bases and J 7 bases, with 16 bases left between them. The CDR3 is 14 amino acids. CDR3 DNA: TGTGCCAGCAAAGAGCTCGCCGGGGGTGAAAAACTGTTTTTT. It specifies CASKELAGGEKLFF.

For this clonotype: At one boundary the junction diverges from the germline segment, which might be a read error. The chain has TRBV18 and TRBJ2-6; D remains unclear. The CDR3 runs 11 residues. Per the germline V gene, CDR1 is KGHSH and CDR2 is LQKENI. CDR3 region: CASSPGRVEAF. The CDR3 DNA sequence: TGTGCCAGCTCACCGGGAAGGGTTGAAGCTTTC.

This chain links TRBV29-1 with TRBJ1-1, with 10 bases fitting TRBD1. The CDR3 has 14 amino acids. V lost 4 bases, J lost 5 bases, and 7 bases stayed unmatched. Germline V gene data show CDR1 as SQVTM and CDR2 as ANQGSEA. The CDR3 bases are TGCAGCGTTGTGGGACAGGGGAGTCAAACTGAAGCTTTCTTT. This translates into CSVVGQGSQTEAFF.

In its sample, this clonotype was seen many times. The chain is built from TRBV15 and TRBJ1-3; D is uncertain. Germline assignment: CDR1 LNHNV and CDR2 YYDKDF (reference sequence). The V and J ends lost 0 bases and 8 bases respectively, with 8 bases between them. The CDR3 has 13 amino acids. In DNA form, the CDR3 reads TGTGCCACCAGCAGAGATACGCGGGACACCATATATTTT. This codes for CATSRDTRDTIYF.

This chain joins TRBV29-1 and TRBJ2-5, with 12 bases fitting TRBD1. This CDR3 contains 14 residues. CDR1 is SQVTM, CDR2 ANQGSEA, per germline. V shed 1 base and J 5 bases; nucleotides not matched to a gene: 2. The DNA for the CDR3 is TGCAGCGTTGAAGGGGACAGGGGGCATGAGACCCAGTACTTC. This codes for CSVEGDRGHETQYF.

This rearrangement joins TRBV12-3 or TRBV12-4 to TRBJ2-5; D is possibly TRBD1 or TRBD2 (6 bases each). The CDR3 covers 14 residues. V was clipped by 3 bases and J by 4 bases, with 12 bases between them. The CDR3 protein is CASSFPGGRETQYF. The DNA for the CDR3 is TGTGCCAGCAGTTTTCCTGGGGGGCGAGAGACCCAGTACTTC.

The chain combines TRBV4-3 with TRBJ2-7, with 7 bases aligning to TRBD2. Per germline, CDR1 LGHNA and CDR2 YSLEER. V gave up 0 bases and J gave up 3 bases; unmatched junction bases: 11. The CDR3 length is 17 residues. This CDR3 reads CASSQETPIAGNYEQYF. As DNA, the CDR3 is TGCGCCAGCAGCCAAGAAACCCCAATAGCGGGCAACTACGAGCAGTACTTC.